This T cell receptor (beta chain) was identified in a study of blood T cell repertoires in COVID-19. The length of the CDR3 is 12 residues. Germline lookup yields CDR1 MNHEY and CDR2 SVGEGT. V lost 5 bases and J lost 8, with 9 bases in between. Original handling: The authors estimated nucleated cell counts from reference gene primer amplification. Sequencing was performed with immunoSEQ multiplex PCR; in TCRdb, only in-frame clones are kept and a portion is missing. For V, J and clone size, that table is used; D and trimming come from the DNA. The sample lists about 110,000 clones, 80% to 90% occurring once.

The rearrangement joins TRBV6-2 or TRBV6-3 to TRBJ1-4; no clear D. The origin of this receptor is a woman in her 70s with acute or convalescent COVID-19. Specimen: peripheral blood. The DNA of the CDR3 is TGTGCCAGCAGTCCCTACGGGGAAAAACTGTTTTTT. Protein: CASSPYGEKLFF.